These 28 T cell receptor beta chains share one sample of origin, sequenced in a study of cytomegalovirus exposure and HLA in healthy donors. The primer mix had 60 Vbeta and 13 Jbeta primers. Using immunoSEQ multiplex PCR, the repertoire was profiled, and TCRdb retains in-frame clones only, with some absent. Of roughly 130,000 clones listed, 70% to 85% are singletons. Sample: PBMCs. The source of these receptors is a man between 50 and 59 years old in good health and CMV-seronegative.

The chain has TRBV5-4 and TRBJ1-1; D might be TRBD1 (6 bases). The CDR3 covers 12 residues. The ends were cut back, 9 bases at V and 5 bases at J, with 14 bases in the middle. CDR1 and CDR2 (germline): SGHNT, YYREEE (reference sequence). The chain's CDR3 is CATGGGPTEAFF. The CDR3 DNA reads as TGTGCCACCGGCGGGGGCCCAACTGAAGCTTTCTTT.

This clone has more than one count but fewer than ten. The V call is TRBV6-4, the J call TRBJ2-2, with 9 bases lining up with TRBD2. The trim removed 2 bases at V and 6 bases at J, leaving 1 base unmatched. Germline V gene lookup returns CDR1 MRHNA and CDR2 SNTAGT. The CDR3 length is 14 residues. CDR3 coding DNA: TGTGCCAGCAGTGACGGGACTAGCCCCGGGGAGCTGTTTTTT. Encoded protein: CASSDGTSPGELFF.

The chain combines TRBV5-1 with TRBJ1-4; tentative D call: TRBD1 (5 bases). There are 13 residues in the CDR3. V was trimmed by 4 bases and J by 14 bases, leaving 18 bases between them. Looked up from germline, CDR1 is SGHRS and CDR2 is YFSETQ. CDR3 sequence (DNA): TGCGCCAGCAGCCCGGAAGGGGCGGCTTATCTGTTTTTT. It encodes CASSPEGAAYLFF.

The chain couples TRBV6-1 to TRBJ1-5; D is uncertain. The CDR3 contains 15 residues. V shed 4 bases and J shed 7 bases, with 17 bases lying between them. From germline, CDR1 is MNHNS and CDR2 SASEGT. The CDR3 reads CASSAQTGSIQPQHF. CDR3 coding DNA: TGTGCCAGCAGTGCCCAGACGGGGAGTATACAGCCCCAGCATTTT.

The rearrangement joins TRBV6-5 to TRBJ2-3; perhaps TRBD1 as D (5 bases). This CDR3 is 13 amino acids long. Looked up from germline, CDR1 is MNHEY and CDR2 is SVGAGI. Trimming cost V 6 bases and J 0 bases, with 7 bases left between them. The CDR3 DNA follows: TGTGCCAGCAGAAGGACAAGCACAGATACGCAGTATTTT. Translating gives CASRRTSTDTQYF.

This clone was counted only a few times. The chain has TRBV2 and TRBJ2-2; the match to TRBD1 covers 7 bases. This CDR3 is 13 amino acids long. Looked up from germline, CDR1 is SNHLY and CDR2 is FYNNEI. V dropped 6 bases and J dropped 5; count of bases not matched to a gene: 3. CDR3 nucleotides: TGTGCCAGCAGGACACAGGGGACCGGGGAGCTGTTTTTT. Translated: CASRTQGTGELFF.

V usage is TRBV12-2 and J usage is TRBJ1-5; the tabulated D call, TRBD1, remains unverified against the DNA. TRBV12-2 is described as a pseudogene. This CDR3 contains 14 residues. This CDR3 is CASRLKQGSQPQHF. The CDR3 nucleotides read TGTGCAAGTCGCTTAAAACAGGGAAGTCAGCCCCAGCATTTT.

The rearrangement links TRBV4-1 to TRBJ1-3; D not certain. There are 16 residues in the CDR3. Per germline, CDR1 MGHRA and CDR2 YSYEKL. Deletions cut 0 bases from V and 1 base from J, with 10 bases between. The CDR3 DNA is TGCGCCAGCAGCCAAGATACGTCGGTATCTGGAAACACCATATATTTT. As protein: CASSQDTSVSGNTIYF.

This chain connects TRBV25-1 to TRBJ1-3; no firm D call. Germline V CDR1 and CDR2: MGHDK, SYGVNS. The CDR3 is made up of 12 amino acids. Trimming pared 2 bases from V and 4 bases from J, leaving 3 bases between. The CDR3 sequence: CASSELGNTIYF. The CDR3 DNA follows: TGTGCCAGCAGTGAACTCGGAAACACCATATATTTT.

The V gene is TRBV6-5, the J gene TRBJ2-1, with a tentative D call TRBD1 (7 bases). Germline CDR1 and CDR2: MNHEY and SVGAGI. V was shortened by 4 bases and J by 7 bases, with 20 bases between the two germline ends. The CDR3 has 16 amino acids. CDR3 bases: TGTGCCAGCAGTTCCGCATCCTCCAGGGGGAGGAATGAGCAGTTCTTC. It codes for CASSSASSRGRNEQFF.

V and J are TRBV4-2 and TRBJ2-2; 8 bases match TRBD2. V lost 0 bases and J lost 7; bases outside the gene matches: 7. Germline V gene sequence: CDR1 LGHNA, CDR2 YNFKEQ. The CDR3 extends over 16 amino acids. The CDR3, as DNA: TGTGCCAGCAGCCAAGATATGACTAGCGCCGGCGGGGAGCTGTTTTTT. Amino acids: CASSQDMTSAGGELFF.

This chain joins TRBV7-9 and TRBJ2-1; perhaps TRBD1 as D (6 bases). The V end lost 3 bases, the J end lost 10 bases, and 10 bases lay between the germline ends. Germline-derived CDR1 and CDR2 are SEHNR and FQNEAQ (reference sequence). The CDR3 has 12 amino acids. CDR3 nucleotides: TGTGCCAGCAGCTTTCAGGGGCACGAGCAGTTCTTC. This encodes CASSFQGHEQFF.

The genes are TRBV4-1 and TRBJ2-7; 9 bases line up with TRBD2. CDR1 and CDR2 (germline): MGHRA, YSYEKL. The V segment lost 4 bases and the J segment 3 bases; nucleotides outside the gene matches: 7. The CDR3 is 15 amino acids. The CDR3 DNA reads TGCGCCAGCAGCCCTGGGGGAGCGGGGGGCTACGAGCAGTACTTC. This translates into CASSPGGAGGYEQYF.

The V call is TRBV5-8, the J call TRBJ2-1, with 10 bases identical to TRBD2. CDR1 and CDR2 (germline): SGHTS, YDEGEE. The CDR3 is made up of 17 amino acids. The V and J ends lost 0 bases and 0 bases, in that order; junction bases with no gene match: 3. The CDR3 is CASSLGIAGGSYNEQFF. The CDR3 DNA reads as TGTGCCAGCAGCTTGGGAATAGCGGGGGGCTCCTACAATGAGCAGTTCTTC.

The chain has TRBV5-4 and TRBJ1-1, with TRBD1 matching over 8 bases. Trimming removed 2 bases from V and 6 bases from J; junction bases left unmatched: 3. The CDR3 consists of 13 residues. In germline, CDR1 is SGHNT, CDR2 YYREEE (reference sequence). This CDR3 reads CASSFQGASEAFF. The CDR3 nucleotides are TGTGCCAGCAGCTTTCAGGGGGCCTCTGAAGCTTTCTTT.

The chain couples TRBV4-3 to TRBJ1-5; 7 bases align to TRBD1. This CDR3 has 16 amino acids. The V segment lost 2 bases and the J segment 2 bases; nucleotides outside the gene matches: 6. Germline CDR1 and CDR2: LGHNA and YSLEER. The CDR3 region is CASSQKTGVCNQPQHF. In DNA form, the CDR3 reads TGCGCCAGCAGCCAAAAAACAGGGGTATGCAATCAGCCCCAGCATTTT.

This clone was seen a handful of times. This chain links TRBV18 with TRBJ2-1; 7 nucleotides match TRBD2. V was pared by 8 bases and J by 0 bases, with 7 bases of the junction left unmatched. Germline CDR1 reads KGHSH; CDR2 reads LQKENI. The CDR3 runs to 15 residues. CDR3 DNA sequence: TGTGCCAGCGGAACTAGCGTGAGCTCCTACAATGAGCAGTTCTTC. Encoded protein: CASGTSVSSYNEQFF.

The rearrangement links TRBV6-5 to TRBJ1-2; the match to TRBD1 covers 7 bases. The V gene's germline CDR1 is MNHEY and CDR2 SVGAGI. V lost 0 bases to trimming and J lost 12 bases; unmatched junction nucleotides: 10. The CDR3 loop spans 14 amino acids. The CDR3, as DNA: TGTGCCAGCAGTTACTCGGGGCCCGGACAGGCCCACACCTTC. Translation gives CASSYSGPGQAHTF.

The chain combines TRBV5-1 with TRBJ1-3; TRBD1 might be the D (6 bases). This CDR3 contains 16 residues. With 4 bases removed from V and 0 bases from J, the gap between germline ends came to 14 bases. Germline-derived CDR1 and CDR2 are SGHRS and YFSETQ. CDR3 coding DNA: TGCGCCAGCAGCCCAGGGGCGGGTGACTCTGGAAACACCATATATTTT. It is translated as CASSPGAGDSGNTIYF.

This rearrangement joins TRBV5-1 to TRBJ1-6; D is possibly TRBD1 (6 bases). Deletions cut 2 bases from V and 10 bases from J, with 19 bases between. The CDR3 extends over 16 amino acids. CDR1 SGHRS and CDR2 YFSETQ come from the germline V gene. CDR3 loop: CASSFTGPSEASPLHF. CDR3 DNA sequence: TGCGCCAGCAGCTTCACAGGGCCATCAGAAGCGTCACCCCTCCACTTT. The full variable domain, with the rest looked up from reference TRBV5-1 and TRBJ1-6, is KAGVTQTPRYLIKTRGQQVTLSCSPISGHRSVSWYQQTPGQGLQFLFEYFSETQRNKGNFPGRFSGRQFSNSRSEMNVSTLELGDSALYLCASSFTGPSEASPLHFGNGTRLTVT.

The rearrangement joins TRBV12-5 to TRBJ2-5; TRBD2 matches at 10 bases. The CDR3 is 17 residues long. V gave up 5 bases and J gave up 5 bases; unmatched junction bases: 14. The germline CDR1 and CDR2 sequences are LGHNT and FRNRAP. CDR3: CASGTGQPGSGGETQYF. CDR3 bases: TGTGCTAGTGGTACGGGACAGCCAGGTAGCGGGGGGGAGACCCAGTACTTC.

The rearrangement uses TRBV5-1 and TRBJ1-1; TRBD1 aligns across 7 bases. Trimming cost V 4 bases and J 5 bases; bases outside gene matches: 11. Germline loops: CDR1 SGHRS, CDR2 YFSETQ. This CDR3 spans 15 amino acids. CDR3 protein: CASSRRQGPGTEAFF. The CDR3 nucleotides are TGCGCCAGCAGCCGAAGACAGGGACCCGGGACTGAAGCTTTCTTT.

This sequence joins TRBV9 and TRBJ1-6, with D hard to call. Germline V gene sequence: CDR1 SGDLS, CDR2 YYNGEE. This CDR3 is built from 12 residues. V lost 0 bases and J 14 bases, leaving 9 bases between the germline ends. The DNA for the CDR3 is TGTGCCAGCAGCGTAGGAGAGGGTGCCCTCCACTTT. This codes for CASSVGEGALHF.

This clone is a singleton in its sample. V usage is TRBV29-1 and J usage is TRBJ1-1; TRBD1 matches 8 bases. The CDR3 spans 14 residues. Losses at the gene ends were 3 bases for V and 7 bases for J; bases not matched to a gene: 10. Germline V gene lookup returns CDR1 SQVTM and CDR2 ANQGSEA. CDR3 sequence (DNA): TGCAGCGTTGATCTCGGCCGCGGGACAGGTGAAGCTTTCTTT. Its protein is CSVDLGRGTGEAFF.

The chain is built from TRBV11-2 and TRBJ1-2, with 7 bases that match TRBD1. Germline V gene data show CDR1 as SGHAT and CDR2 as FQNNGV. V lost 5 bases, J lost 4 bases, and 13 bases stayed unmatched. CDR3 size: 16 residues. Here the CDR3 reads CASSTPRGRGVYGYTF. CDR3 coding DNA: TGTGCCAGCAGCACACCCCGAGGCAGGGGGGTCTATGGCTACACCTTC. Based on the CDR3 plus reference TRBV11-2 and TRBJ1-2, the full variable domain is EAGVAQSPRYKIIEKRQSVAFWCNPISGHATLYWYQQILGQGPKLLIQFQNNGVVDDSQLPKDRFSAERLKGVDSTLKIQPAKLEDSAVYLCASSTPRGRGVYGYTFGSGTRLTVV.

Regarding this clone: Other nucleotide sequences in the sample specify the same CDR3. For the CDR3, the DNA is TGCAGTGCTAGTTTAGCCTACGAGCAGTACTTC. Translated: CSASLAYEQYF. V is TRBV20-1 and J is TRBJ2-7; D ambiguous. This CDR3 contains 11 residues. The V gene lost 3 bases and the J gene lost 2 bases, with 5 bases spanning the gap. Per germline, CDR1 DFQATT and CDR2 SNEGSKA (reference sequence).

This rearrangement joins TRBV11-1 to TRBJ1-1; D is ambiguous. V was clipped by 5 bases and J by 0 bases, with 13 bases between them. The CDR3 covers 15 residues. From germline, CDR1 is SGHAT and CDR2 FQDESV (reference sequence). CDR3 sequence reads: CASSLVKNMNTEAFF. CDR3 coding DNA: TGTGCCAGCAGCCTGGTGAAGAACATGAACACTGAAGCTTTCTTT.

V usage is TRBV27 and J usage is TRBJ1-1; D not resolved. Germline V gene sequence: CDR1 MNHEY, CDR2 SMNVEV (reference sequence). V lost 2 bases to trimming and J lost 4 bases, with 8 bases between them. The CDR3 has 13 residues. The CDR3 region is CASSLTSRTEAFF. CDR3 bases: TGTGCCAGCAGTTTAACGTCGCGCACTGAAGCTTTCTTT.